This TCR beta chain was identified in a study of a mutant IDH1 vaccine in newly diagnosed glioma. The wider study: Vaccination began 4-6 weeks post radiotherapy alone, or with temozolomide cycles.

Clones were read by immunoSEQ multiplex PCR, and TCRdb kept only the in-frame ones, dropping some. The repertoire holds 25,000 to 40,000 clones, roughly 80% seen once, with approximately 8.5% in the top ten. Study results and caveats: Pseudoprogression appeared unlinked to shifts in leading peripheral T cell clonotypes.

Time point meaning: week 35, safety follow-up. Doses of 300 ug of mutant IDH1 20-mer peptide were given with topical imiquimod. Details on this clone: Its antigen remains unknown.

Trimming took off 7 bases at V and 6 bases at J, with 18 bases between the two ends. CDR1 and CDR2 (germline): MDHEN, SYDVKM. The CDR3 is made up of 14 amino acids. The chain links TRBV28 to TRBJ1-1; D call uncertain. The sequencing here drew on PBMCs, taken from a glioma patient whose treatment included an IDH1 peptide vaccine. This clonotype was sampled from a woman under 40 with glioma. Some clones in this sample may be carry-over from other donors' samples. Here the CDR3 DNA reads TGTGCCAGCACCTCAAACCCCTCGGGTGCTGAAGCTTTCTTT. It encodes CASTSNPSGAEAFF.